The source of this TCR beta chain is a study of blood T cell repertoires in COVID-19 (dated by TCRdb to the early 2020s). Regarding the study in general: The collaborator samples originated in the United States, Italy and Spain and spanned the acute and convalescent phases of COVID-19. Where HLA class I and class II types were available, the types were taken from metadata supplied by the sample provider, not from assay-based typing. The samples were drawn from two sources: the first 160 participants of the ongoing ImmuneRACE study, and 1,254 subjects contributed by 6 global collaborators. The repertoires were released in a freely available public database intended as a resource for research on the immune response to SARS-CoV-2. The sample metadata nearly always contained a de-identified subject ID, COVID-19 status, age in years and sex. Deeply sampled blood TCRbeta repertoires from subjects exposed to, actively infected with, or recovered from COVID-19 were included in the dataset. The material from the prospective study consisted of cDNA or gDNA derived from T cells, B-cell-depleted T cells, or PBMCs.

The immunoSEQ Assay, a bias-controlled multiplex PCR, was used to amplify TCRbeta CDR3 regions from genomic DNA. The paper's processing steps were these. Within the assay, amplification of reference gene primers was used to estimate how many nucleated cells each sample contained. To quantify the absolute abundance of each unique TCRbeta CDR3 rearrangement, sequence reads were collapsed and filtered. For each sample, productive Simpson clonality was calculated as the square root of Simpson's diversity index over productive rearrangements. Sourced from immuneACCESS, this table was stored by TCRdb with only in-frame sequences that have V and J called. A share of the clones is absent; for the studies checked, an unresolved V gene accounts for under half, and the remainder has no known explanation. V and J calls and clone size are as listed in that table; D and trimming were resolved from the DNA. This sample gives 250,000 or so clones in total; around 93% of them show up just once. Approximately 3% of the sample is taken by the ten largest.

Participants in the prospective study were aged about 18 to 90 years, lived in about two dozen United States geographic areas, and enrolled through a virtual design. In the prospective study, participants were assigned to cohorts based on the clinical history participants reported in a screening survey and a study questionnaire. A participant counted as exposed if, within 2 weeks of entering the study, that participant had been in contact with someone who had a PCR-confirmed or clinician-diagnosed COVID-19 case. In the prospective study, whole blood, serum and a nasopharyngeal or oropharyngeal swab were collected from each participant by mobile phlebotomists. Participants in the prospective study had the option to provide additional blood draws and questionnaires over a roughly 2-month period. Before DNA extraction, prospective study blood samples were shipped either frozen or at room temperature.

To note about this clone: The target of this receptor is not known. Base-call qualities are not available, and no considerably larger clone is one nucleotide away.

CDR1 MNHEY and CDR2 SMNVEV are derived from the germline V gene (reference sequence). V and J lose 3 bases and 3 bases, and a span of 12 bases separates them. Spanning cysteine to phenylalanine, the CDR3 consists of 14 amino acids. Left in the record is the CDR3 DNA by itself, 42 bases read in frame from the first base. On the study overall, not on this receptor specifically: The amount of clinical and demographic metadata varied by source and participant and was provided uncurated.

This sequence was found in a man in his forties or fifties who had been exposed to COVID-19. The chain is made from TRBV27 and TRBJ2-7; the D gene is perhaps TRBD1, from 5 matching bases. The sequencing input was PBMCs or T cells enriched from blood (not recorded which). The nucleotide sequence is given as TGTGCCAGCAGTTTGGAACAAAGGGGCTACGAGCAGTACTTC. Its protein reads: CASSLEQRGYEQYF.